Presented here are 6 T cell receptor beta chains from one specimen sequenced in a study of OX40 agonist ivuxolimab in advanced cancers. Some clones are missing from TCRdb's copy, which holds only in-frame ones; the method was immunoSEQ multiplex PCR. Here the sample spans about 33,000 clones, about three quarters being singletons. The sequenced sample was CD4+ or CD8+ T cells sorted from blood, obtained in a trial of the OX40 agonist ivuxolimab. These receptors all stem from an adult with an advanced solid tumor such as melanoma, head and neck, liver or kidney cancer.

The chain combines TRBV19 with TRBJ2-3; TRBD2 aligns across 9 bases. The trim removed 3 bases at V and 0 bases at J, leaving 4 bases unmatched. The CDR3 is 16 residues long. Germline V gene sequence: CDR1 LNHDA, CDR2 SQIVND (reference sequence). DNA of the CDR3: TGTGCCAGTAGTATTAACCTAGCGGGGAGCACAGATACGCAGTATTTT. Translated, it gives CASSINLAGSTDTQYF.

The chain combines TRBV4-1 with TRBJ1-4; TRBD1 is a possible D gene (5 bases). The germline V gene has CDR1 MGHRA and CDR2 YSYEKL. The CDR3 extends over 15 amino acids. V shed 1 base and J shed 8 bases, with 14 bases lying between them. The CDR3 protein is CASSQGGGKDEKLFF. CDR3 nucleotide sequence: TGCGCCAGCAGCCAAGGGGGGGGGAAGGACGAAAAACTGTTTTTT.

J is TRBJ2-5 and V is TRBV5-1, with D perhaps TRBD1 (6 bases). The CDR3 has 14 residues. Germline V gene lookup returns CDR1 SGHRS and CDR2 YFSETQ. Trimming removed 4 bases at V and 5 bases at J, with 15 bases between. For the CDR3, the DNA is TGCGCCAGCAGCGACCGGGACATTGGGGAGACCCAGTACTTC. The encoded protein is CASSDRDIGETQYF. Supplemented by reference TRBV5-1 and TRBJ2-5, the full variable domain reads KAGVTQTPRYLIKTRGQQVTLSCSPISGHRSVSWYQQTPGQGLQFLFEYFSETQRNKGNFPGRFSGRQFSNSRSEMNVSTLELGDSALYLCASSDRDIGETQYFGPGTRLLVL.

The V and J genes are TRBV15 and TRBJ2-3; no reliable D call. The germline CDR1 and CDR2 sequences are LNHNV and YYDKDF (reference sequence). This CDR3 has 15 amino acids. V gave up 0 bases and J gave up 4 bases, with 11 bases separating them. The DNA for the CDR3 is TGTGCCACCAGCAGAGATCGGGCAGCATCAGATACGCAGTATTTT. Amino acids: CATSRDRAASDTQYF.

This clone was counted only a few times. The J gene is TRBJ2-1, the V gene TRBV18; TRBD1 might be the D (7 bases). The CDR3 runs to 14 residues. The V end lost 5 bases, the J end lost 4 bases, and 12 bases lay between the germline ends. The V gene's germline CDR1 is KGHSH and CDR2 LQKENI. This chain's CDR3 is CASSAGQRYNEQFF. The CDR3 DNA sequence: TGTGCCAGCTCAGCGGGACAGAGATACAATGAGCAGTTCTTC.

V and J are TRBV28 and TRBJ1-5; no clear D. CDR1 MDHEN and CDR2 SYDVKM come from the germline V gene. This CDR3 has 14 residues. V lost 7 bases, J lost 3 bases, and 13 bases lay in between. The CDR3 loop is CASKNAEPNQPQHF. CDR3 nucleotides: TGTGCCAGCAAGAACGCTGAGCCCAATCAGCCCCAGCATTTT.